This record concerns one T cell receptor (beta chain) sequence. Data came from immunoSEQ multiplex PCR; TCRdb stores just in-frame clones and leaves some out. The repertoire holds roughly 250,000 clones, with approximately 90% as singletons. The CDR3 spans 15 residues. Germline V lookup: CDR1 MNHEY, CDR2 SMNVEV (reference sequence). V was pared by 4 bases and J by 1 base, with 6 bases of the junction left unmatched. The source of the sample is a study of blood T cell repertoires in COVID-19. Study information: Spain, Italy and the United States supplied samples that represented acute and convalescent COVID-19.

The chain couples TRBV27 to TRBJ1-1; TRBD1 matches 7 bases. The receptor's source is a woman in her forties with acute or convalescent COVID-19. Sequencing was carried out using peripheral blood. CDR3 DNA sequence: TGTGCCAGCAGTTCTTACAGGGGAGCGAACACTGAAGCTTTCTTT. Residues: CASSSYRGANTEAFF.